One and the same sample provided the 2 T cell receptor beta chains below, sequenced in a study of response to subunit inactivated influenza vaccine. TCRdb reprocessed the RT-PCR reads with MiXCR, giving one entry per CDR3 protein. The table lists around 200,000 distinct CDR3 sequences, nearly 9.5% of them singletons. Sequenced material: non-naive T cells sorted from PBMCs, taken on the day of vaccination. These receptors were collected from a man aged 50 to 60 who received an inactivated influenza vaccine.

This clonotype was found many times. The V call is TRBV29-1, the J call TRBJ2-3; unclear D gene. Trimming cost V 7 bases and J 2 bases, with 10 bases left between them. CDR3 length equals 12 residues. Per the germline V gene, CDR1 is SQVTM and CDR2 is ANQGSEA. The CDR3 is CSAGSLTDTQYF. Written as DNA, the CDR3 is TGCAGCGCAGGCTCCCTCACAGATACGCAGTATTTT.

Many counts were recorded for this clonotype. The CDR3 loop reads CASRTRTPDAKDTQYF. Written as DNA, the CDR3 is TGTGCCAGCAGGACCCGGACCCCCGATGCCAAAGATACGCAGTATTTT. This rearrangement joins TRBV27 to TRBJ2-3, with D unclear. Germline V lookup: CDR1 MNHEY, CDR2 SMNVEV (reference sequence). This CDR3 is built from 16 residues. With 6 bases removed from V and 5 bases from J, the gap between germline ends came to 21 bases.